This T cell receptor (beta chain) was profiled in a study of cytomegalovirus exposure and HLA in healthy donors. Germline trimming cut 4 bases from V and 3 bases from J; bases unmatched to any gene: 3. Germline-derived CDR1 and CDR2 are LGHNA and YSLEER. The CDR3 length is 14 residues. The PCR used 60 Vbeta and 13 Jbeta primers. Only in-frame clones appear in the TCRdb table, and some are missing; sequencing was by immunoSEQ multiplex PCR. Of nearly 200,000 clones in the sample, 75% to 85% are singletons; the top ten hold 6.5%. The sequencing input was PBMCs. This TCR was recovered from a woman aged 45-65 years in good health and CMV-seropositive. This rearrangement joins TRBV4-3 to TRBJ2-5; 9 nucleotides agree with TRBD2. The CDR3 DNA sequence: TGCGCCAGCAGCCTATCTAGCGGGGAAGAGACCCAGTACTTC. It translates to CASSLSSGEETQYF.